This TCR beta chain was obtained from a study of cytomegalovirus exposure and HLA in healthy donors. Study results and caveats: What a later analysis showed was that several of the most significant clusters appeared linked to common viral pathogens. An analysis done earlier found most TCR beta V segments productive about 87% or about 30% of the time.

To note about this clone: Its antigen is unknown.

The study ran its PCR with 60 Vbeta and 13 Jbeta primers. In the study's own analysis: About 11 million of the roughly 77 million unique TCR beta chains counted in a later analysis were shared. The protocol was immunoSEQ multiplex PCR, while the TCRdb copy is restricted to in-frame clones and leaves out a portion. V, J and clone size reflect that table, while D and trimming were determined from the DNA. The specimen's table records approximately 110,000 clones. The material sequenced was PBMCs. The origin of this receptor is a middle-aged man in good health and CMV-seropositive.

Written as DNA, the CDR3 is TGTGCCAGCTCAAGGACAGGGGGCTACTACGAGCAGTACTTC. As protein: CASSRTGGYYEQYF. The gene calls are TRBV18 and TRBJ2-7; the match to TRBD1 covers 11 bases. V was clipped by 5 bases and J by 3 bases; unmatched bases: 3. The CDR3 is 14 amino acids. Germline V lookup: CDR1 KGHSH, CDR2 LQKENI.